These 20 T cell receptor beta chains originate from one sample sequenced in a study of cytomegalovirus exposure and HLA in healthy donors. The PCR ran on 60 Vbeta and 13 Jbeta primers. Profiling relied on immunoSEQ multiplex PCR, and the TCRdb table lists in-frame clones only, not all of them. The sample has 150,000 to 200,000 clones, 82% seen once. The sequencing input was PBMCs. The receptors were gathered from a man aged 35 to 55 in good health and CMV-seronegative.

The rearrangement links TRBV5-4 to TRBJ1-3, with 8 bases matching TRBD1. Germline V lookup: CDR1 SGHNT, CDR2 YYREEE (reference sequence). The CDR3 is 15 amino acids. With 1 base clipped from V and 2 bases from J, the junction kept 2 bases outside the gene matches. The CDR3 here is CASSLKTGAGNTIYF. CDR3 sequence (DNA): TGTGCCAGCAGCTTGAAGACAGGGGCTGGAAACACCATATATTTT.

For this clone: This sample includes further DNA sequences coding for the same CDR3. The chain joins TRBV19 to TRBJ2-3, with D unclear. CDR1 is LNHDA, CDR2 SQIVND, per germline (reference sequence). The V end lost 5 bases, the J end lost 4 bases, and 10 bases lay between the germline ends. The CDR3 contains 13 residues. CDR3 region: CASSLRLADTQYF. As DNA, the CDR3 is TGTGCCAGTAGTTTGCGGTTAGCAGATACGCAGTATTTT.

The chain links TRBV7-8 to TRBJ2-2; D remains ambiguous. The ends were cut back, 4 bases at V and 0 bases at J, with 12 bases in the middle. Germline V gene lookup returns CDR1 SGHVS and CDR2 FQNEAQ. The CDR3 contains 16 residues. CDR3 region: CASSSPPRANTGELFF. The CDR3 DNA follows: TGTGCCAGCAGCTCCCCTCCGCGTGCGAACACCGGGGAGCTGTTTTTT.

The chain recombines TRBV7-2 with TRBJ1-1; possibly TRBD1 for D (5 bases). Trimming left V 5 bases short and J 1 base short, with 8 bases between. The CDR3 runs 13 residues. CDR1 is SGHTA, CDR2 FQGNSA, per germline. The CDR3 region is CASSPTGNTEAFF. For the CDR3, the DNA is TGTGCCAGCAGCCCTACAGGGAACACTGAAGCTTTCTTT.

Points on this clone: Other DNA sequences of this sample code for an identical CDR3. The chain recombines TRBV6-5 with TRBJ1-1; D is possibly TRBD1 (5 bases). The CDR3 runs to 12 residues. Between the trimmed V and J ends, which lost 6 bases and 1 base, there was a span of 6 bases. CDR1 is MNHEY, CDR2 SVGAGI, per germline. CDR3 protein: CASSTGNTEAFF. CDR3 DNA sequence: TGTGCCAGCAGCACAGGGAACACTGAAGCTTTCTTT.

This sequence joins TRBV18 and TRBJ1-6; the D is unclear. Germline lookup yields CDR1 KGHSH and CDR2 LQKENI. Trimming took 3 bases from V and 11 from J, leaving 11 bases between them. The CDR3 totals 13 residues. CDR3 nucleotides: TGTGCCAGCTCACCTGGACTGTCGGCACCCCTCCACTTT. Its translation is CASSPGLSAPLHF.

As concerns this clone: The same CDR3 also results from other DNA sequences found in this sample. The genes are TRBV9 and TRBJ2-3, with 8 nucleotides matching TRBD2. The J segment lost 3 bases and the V segment lost 0 bases, leaving 3 bases of the junction unmatched. This CDR3 contains 15 residues. Looked up from germline, CDR1 is SGDLS and CDR2 is YYNGEE. The CDR3: CASSVVRGGTDTQYF. In DNA, the CDR3 is TGTGCCAGCAGCGTAGTTCGGGGGGGAACAGATACGCAGTATTTT.

The chain joins TRBV7-2 to TRBJ2-1; 9 bases are shared with TRBD1. Losses at the gene ends were 4 bases for V and 5 bases for J; bases not matched to a gene: 6. Germline V lookup: CDR1 SGHTA, CDR2 FQGNSA. This CDR3 has 15 amino acids. CDR3 sequence (DNA): TGTGCCAGCAGCTCCGAACAGGGGGCGCACAATGAGCAGTTCTTC. This translates into CASSSEQGAHNEQFF.

The chain carries TRBV6-5 and TRBJ2-7; weak D call: TRBD1 (5 bases). This CDR3 has 14 residues. Trimming removed 6 bases from V and 0 bases from J, with 12 bases in between. The germline gives CDR1 MNHEY, CDR2 SVGAGI. CDR3 in amino acids: CASRSEQVSYEQYF. Written as DNA, the CDR3 is TGTGCCAGCAGATCAGAACAGGTCTCCTACGAGCAGTACTTC.

The chain has TRBV7-2 and TRBJ1-6, with D unresolved. Trimming cost V 5 bases and J 0 bases, with 11 bases left between them. The CDR3 contains 16 residues. Germline V gene data show CDR1 as SGHTA and CDR2 as FQGNSA. The CDR3, as DNA: TGTGCCAGCAGCCCTCGGGTCGACTCCTATAATTCACCCCTCCACTTT. This translates into CASSPRVDSYNSPLHF.

V is TRBV28 and J is TRBJ1-5; TRBD1 is a possible D gene (6 bases). The V gene's germline CDR1 is MDHEN and CDR2 SYDVKM. Between the trimmed V and J ends, which lost 7 bases and 4 bases, there was a span of 17 bases. The CDR3 extends over 15 amino acids. The CDR3 nucleotides are TGTGCCAGCACCATGGGACACGGGATTAATCAGCCCCAGCATTTT. Its protein is CASTMGHGINQPQHF.

This clone was detected only once. The V gene is TRBV7-8, the J gene TRBJ2-5; a possible D gene is TRBD2 (6 bases). Trimming pared 1 base from V and 4 bases from J, leaving 13 bases between. The germline CDR1 and CDR2 sequences are SGHVS and FQNEAQ. This CDR3 has 15 amino acids. CDR3 bases: TGTGCCAGCAGCTTAGTCGCGGGGTTCTCAGAGACCCAGTACTTC. It specifies CASSLVAGFSETQYF.

The chain links TRBV30 to TRBJ1-2, with 8 bases that match TRBD1. The CDR3 contains 14 residues. The germline CDR1 and CDR2 sequences are GTSNPN and SVGIG (reference sequence). V gave up 2 bases and J gave up 11 bases; unmatched junction bases: 13. The CDR3 protein is CAWSTRGTGEWYTF. The CDR3 region has the DNA TGTGCCTGGAGTACCCGAGGGACAGGTGAATGGTACACCTTC.

This chain uses TRBV18 with TRBJ2-7, with 7 bases fitting TRBD1. J gave up 2 bases and V 6 bases, and 7 bases lay outside the gene matches. From germline, CDR1 is KGHSH and CDR2 LQKENI. CDR3 size: 14 residues. The CDR3 is CASSPGQTTYEQYF. The CDR3 region has the DNA TGTGCCAGCTCCCCGGGACAGACAACCTACGAGCAGTACTTC.

The chain couples TRBV6-6 to TRBJ1-1, with D possibly TRBD1 on 5 matching bases. The germline CDR1 and CDR2 sequences are MNHNY and SVGAGI (reference sequence). This CDR3 has 14 residues. Trimming pared 6 bases from V and 4 bases from J, leaving 15 bases between. CDR3 in amino acids: CASSERGEGTEAFF. CDR3 sequence (DNA): TGTGCCAGCAGCGAACGGGGGGAGGGCACTGAAGCTTTCTTT.

This rearrangement joins TRBV28 to TRBJ2-1; TRBD2 matches 8 bases. In germline, CDR1 is MDHEN, CDR2 SYDVKM. The CDR3 extends over 13 amino acids. J was trimmed by 15 bases and V by 2 bases; bases with no gene match: 9. CDR3 DNA: TGTGCCAGCAGTTTAGTCGTCGGGACTAGTCGGTTCTTC. It is translated as CASSLVVGTSRFF. The full variable domain, completed using reference TRBV28 and TRBJ2-1, is DVKVTQSSRYLVKRTGEKVFLECVQDMDHENMFWYRQDPGLGLRLIYFSYDVKMKEKGDIPEGYSVSREKKERFSLILESASTNQTSMYLCASSLVVGTSRFFGPGTRLTVL.

The V gene is TRBV5-4, the J gene TRBJ2-7, with 7 bases identical to TRBD2. The CDR3 has 13 amino acids. Germline-derived CDR1 and CDR2 are SGHNT and YYREEE (reference sequence). Trimming cost V 3 bases and J 9 bases; bases outside gene matches: 9. CDR3 amino acids: CASSSSGALMQYF. In DNA, the CDR3 is TGTGCCAGCAGCTCTAGCGGCGCTCTGATGCAGTACTTC.

The V call is TRBV5-1, the J call TRBJ1-1, with 7 bases fitting TRBD1. CDR1 and CDR2 from the germline V gene are SGHRS and YFSETQ. V lost 5 bases to trimming and J lost 0 bases; unmatched junction nucleotides: 19. The CDR3 has 19 amino acids. The CDR3 is CASRLTKQGPSYMNTEAFF. In DNA, the CDR3 is TGCGCCAGCAGACTGACCAAACAGGGGCCGTCCTACATGAACACTGAAGCTTTCTTT.

The rearrangement joins TRBV28 to TRBJ2-5; D is perhaps TRBD1 (5 bases). The J call may be wrong; the DNA end is better matched by TRBJ2-7. Germline V CDR1 and CDR2: MDHEN, SYDVKM. The CDR3 contains 14 residues. The CDR3 region is CASSLTPGWHEQYF. For the CDR3, the DNA is TGTGCCAGCAGTTTAACGCCAGGGTGGCACGAGCAGTACTTC.

The rearrangement joins TRBV7-2 to TRBJ1-5, with a tentative D call TRBD1 (5 bases). In germline, CDR1 is SGHTA, CDR2 FQGNSA. The V gene lost 5 bases and the J gene lost 7 bases, with 12 bases spanning the gap. This CDR3 contains 13 residues. CDR3 DNA: TGTGCCAGCAGCCAGCAGGGTAACCAGCCCCAGCATTTT. It specifies CASSQQGNQPQHF.